This is a list of T cell receptor beta chains from one sample in a study of radiotherapy plus CTLA-4 blockade in lung cancer. Libraries were prepared by immunoSEQ multiplex PCR; TCRdb keeps only in-frame clonotypes and omits some of them. The sample contains 45,000 to 75,000 clones, about three quarters of which appear only once. Sequencing used peripheral blood, obtained from a patient treated with radiotherapy plus ipilimumab. All receptors derive from a human donor with non-small cell lung cancer who had a partial response to radiotherapy plus ipilimumab. The CDR3 runs from the conserved cysteine through the conserved F or W. The order of the fields is J gene, D gene, clone size, V gene, CDR3 DNA, CDR3 protein. A D gene is named only where the DNA matches it firmly. A clone size is listed for some rows: how often the clone was seen (once, few, many), or a class if it is expanded.

TRBJ2-5 TRBD1 NA TRBV27 TGTGCCAGCAGTCTTGACAGGGGGCGAGAGACCCAGTACTTC CASSLDRGRETQYF
TRBJ2-5 TRBD2 NA TRBV5-5 TGTGCCAGCAGCGAACTCCCGGGACTAGGGGTAGAGACCCAGTACTTC CASSELPGLGVETQYF
TRBJ2-3 NA NA TRBV7-2 TGTGCCAGCAGTCCTAGTGGAGATACGCAGTATTTT CASSPSGDTQYF
TRBJ1-1 NA NA TRBV7-2 TGTGCCAGCAGCTTTCGATCAGGGTTGAGCACTGAAGCTTTCTTT CASSFRSGLSTEAFF
TRBJ1-2 NA NA TRBV18 TGTGCCAGCTCACGGGGACTTGCAATAAGCTATGGCTACACCTTC CASSRGLAISYGYTF
TRBJ2-7 TRBD1 NA TRBV4-3 TGCGCCAGCAGCCAAGATCGGACAGGTCCAATTTACGAGCAGTACTTC CASSQDRTGPIYEQYF
TRBJ2-5 NA NA TRBV19 TGTGCCAGTAGTACCGACAGAAAAGAGACCCAGTACTTC CASSTDRKETQYF
TRBJ2-5 TRBD1 NA TRBV5-1 TGCGCCAGCAGCTTGACCACTCCGGGACAGGGAGGAGAGACCCAGTACTTC CASSLTTPGQGGETQYF
TRBJ2-5 TRBD2 NA TRBV4-1 TGCGCCAGCAGCCAAAAAGGCGGGGGTTCTGAGACCCAGTACTTC CASSQKGGGSETQYF
TRBJ2-7 TRBD1 few TRBV7-8 TGTGCCAGCAGCCCCCGGGACAGCAGCTACGAGCAGTACTTC CASSPRDSSYEQYF
TRBJ2-5 TRBD1 once TRBV28 TGTGCCAGCAGTTCGCGGACCGGGACAGGGTTTCGGGAGACCCAGTACTTC CASSSRTGTGFRETQYF
TRBJ1-2 NA NA TRBV6-1 TGTGCCAGCAGTGAAGGAGGGGGAGACGGCTACACCTTC CASSEGGGDGYTF
TRBJ2-2 TRBD1 NA TRBV7-9 TGTGCCAGCAGCTTAGTGGCAGGGGGCAGCGGCACCGGGGAGCTGTTTTTT CASSLVAGGSGTGELFF
TRBJ1-1 NA NA TRBV14 TGTGCCAGCAGCCAAGATCTACAGGACCACACTGAAGCTTTCTTT CASSQDLQDHTEAFF
TRBJ1-2 TRBD1 few TRBV4-1 TGCGCCAGCAGCCAAGATGGACAGGGGTCACCAACCCCTGGGGATAACTATGGCTACACCTTC CASSQDGQGSPTPGDNYGYTF
TRBJ2-7 TRBD1 NA TRBV27 TGTGCCAGCAGCAGAGACAGGGGGCTATACGAGCAGTACTTC CASSRDRGLYEQYF
TRBJ1-1 TRBD1 NA TRBV9 TGTGCCAGCAGCGAACCCGGGACAGCCGGTGAAGCTTTCTTT CASSEPGTAGEAFF
TRBJ1-4 TRBD1 NA TRBV7-9 TGTGCCAGCGGAAGGGGGCGATCTAATGAAAAACTGTTTTTT CASGRGRSNEKLFF
TRBJ2-1 NA once TRBV28 TGTGCCAGCAGGGAGCTAGCGAGGGAAAACAATGAGCAGTTCTTC CASRELARENNEQFF
TRBJ2-7 NA NA TRBV7-9 TGTGCCAGCAGCTATCAGGGACAAATTTACGAGCAGTACTTC CASSYQGQIYEQYF
TRBJ1-3 NA NA TRBV5-1 TGCGCCAGCAGCACGCAAACAGGGCTCTCTGGAAACACCATATATTTT CASSTQTGLSGNTIYF
TRBJ2-3 NA NA TRBV10-3 TGTGCCATCAGCGCCTATAGCACAGATACGCAGTATTTT CAISAYSTDTQYF
TRBJ2-3 TRBD2 few TRBV9 TGTGCCAGCAGCGCCGGACTAGCGGGGTTTGATACGCAGTATTTT CASSAGLAGFDTQYF